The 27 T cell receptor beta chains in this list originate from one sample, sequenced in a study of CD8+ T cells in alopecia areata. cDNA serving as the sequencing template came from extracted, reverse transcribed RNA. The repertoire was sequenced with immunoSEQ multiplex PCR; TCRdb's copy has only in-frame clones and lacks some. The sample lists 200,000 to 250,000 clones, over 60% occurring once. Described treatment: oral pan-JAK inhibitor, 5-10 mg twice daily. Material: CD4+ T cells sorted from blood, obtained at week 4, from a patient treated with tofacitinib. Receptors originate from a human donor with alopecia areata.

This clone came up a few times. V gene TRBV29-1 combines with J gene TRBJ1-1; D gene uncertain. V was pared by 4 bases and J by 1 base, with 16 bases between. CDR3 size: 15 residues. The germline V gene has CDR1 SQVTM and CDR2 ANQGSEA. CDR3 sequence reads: CSVGPGKGENTEAFF. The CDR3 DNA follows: TGCAGCGTTGGACCGGGGAAAGGAGAGAACACTGAAGCTTTCTTT.

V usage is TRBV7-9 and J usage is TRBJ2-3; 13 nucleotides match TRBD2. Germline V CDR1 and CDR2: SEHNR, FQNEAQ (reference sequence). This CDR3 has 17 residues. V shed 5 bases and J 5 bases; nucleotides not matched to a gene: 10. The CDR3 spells CASSPSRLAGGKDTQYF. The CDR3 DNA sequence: TGTGCCAGCAGCCCTTCCCGACTAGCGGGGGGCAAAGATACGCAGTATTTT.

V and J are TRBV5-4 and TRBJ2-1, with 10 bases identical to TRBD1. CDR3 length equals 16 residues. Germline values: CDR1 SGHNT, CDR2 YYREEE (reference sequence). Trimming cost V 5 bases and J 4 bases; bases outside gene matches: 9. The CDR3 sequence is CASSPTGGAEYNEQFF. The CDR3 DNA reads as TGTGCCAGCAGTCCGACAGGGGGCGCGGAGTACAATGAGCAGTTCTTC.

CDR3 sequence reads: CSVRAGGANVLTF. The CDR3 DNA reads as TGCAGCGTTAGGGCAGGCGGGGCCAACGTCCTGACTTTC. This chain joins TRBV29-1 and TRBJ2-6; D gene ambiguous. The CDR3 is 13 amino acids. V lost 5 bases and J 4 bases, leaving 9 bases between the germline ends. Germline assignment: CDR1 SQVTM and CDR2 ANQGSEA.

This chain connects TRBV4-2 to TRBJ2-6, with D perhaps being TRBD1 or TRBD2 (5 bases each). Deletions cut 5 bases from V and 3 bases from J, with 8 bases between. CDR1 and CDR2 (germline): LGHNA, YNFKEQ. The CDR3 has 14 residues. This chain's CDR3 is CASSTRGGANVLTF. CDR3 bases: TGTGCCAGCAGCACGAGGGGTGGGGCCAACGTCCTGACTTTC.

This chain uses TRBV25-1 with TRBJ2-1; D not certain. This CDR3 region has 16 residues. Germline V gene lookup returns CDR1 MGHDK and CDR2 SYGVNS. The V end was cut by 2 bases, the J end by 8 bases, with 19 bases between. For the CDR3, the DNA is TGTGCCAGCAGTGAACCTGGCAGTTTGTCCTCTCATGAGCAGTTCTTC. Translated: CASSEPGSLSSHEQFF.

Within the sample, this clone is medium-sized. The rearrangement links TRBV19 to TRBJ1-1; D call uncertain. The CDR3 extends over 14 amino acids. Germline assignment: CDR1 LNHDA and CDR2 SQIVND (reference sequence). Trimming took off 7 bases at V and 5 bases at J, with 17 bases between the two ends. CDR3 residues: CASTTSRGTTEAFF. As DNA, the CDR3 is TGTGCCAGTACTACTAGTCGAGGAACAACTGAAGCTTTCTTT.

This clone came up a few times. This CDR3 is CASRENYGYTF. As DNA, the CDR3 is TGTGCCAGCAGGGAGAACTATGGCTACACCTTC. The chain has TRBV6-1 and TRBJ1-2; D is uncertain. The CDR3 has 11 residues. In germline, CDR1 is MNHNS, CDR2 SASEGT. V lost 6 bases, J lost 2 bases, and 4 bases lay in between.

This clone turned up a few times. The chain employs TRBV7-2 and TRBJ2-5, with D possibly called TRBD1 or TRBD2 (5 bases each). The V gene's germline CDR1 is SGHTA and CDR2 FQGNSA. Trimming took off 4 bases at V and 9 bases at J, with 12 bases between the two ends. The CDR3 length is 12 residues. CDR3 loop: CASSSTLGAQYF. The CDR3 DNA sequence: TGTGCCAGCAGCTCCACCTTGGGGGCCCAGTACTTC.

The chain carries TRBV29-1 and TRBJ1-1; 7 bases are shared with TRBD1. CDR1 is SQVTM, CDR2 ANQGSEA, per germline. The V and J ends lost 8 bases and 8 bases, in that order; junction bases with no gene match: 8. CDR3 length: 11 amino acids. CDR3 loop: CSLLRGQEAFF. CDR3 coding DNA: TGCAGCCTTCTAAGGGGACAGGAAGCTTTCTTT.

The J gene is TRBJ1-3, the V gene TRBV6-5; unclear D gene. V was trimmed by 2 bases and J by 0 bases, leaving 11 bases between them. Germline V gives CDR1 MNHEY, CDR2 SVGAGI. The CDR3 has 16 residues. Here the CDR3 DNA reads TGTGCCAGCAGTTACCGGAGTGGGATCTCTGGAAACACCATATATTTT. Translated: CASSYRSGISGNTIYF.

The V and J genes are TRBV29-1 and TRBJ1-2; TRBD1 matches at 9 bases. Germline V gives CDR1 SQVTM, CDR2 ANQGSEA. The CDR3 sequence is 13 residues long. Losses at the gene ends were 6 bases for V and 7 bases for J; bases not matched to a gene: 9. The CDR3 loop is CSVRTGTGFGYTF. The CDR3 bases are TGCAGCGTGAGAACCGGGACAGGGTTTGGCTACACCTTC.

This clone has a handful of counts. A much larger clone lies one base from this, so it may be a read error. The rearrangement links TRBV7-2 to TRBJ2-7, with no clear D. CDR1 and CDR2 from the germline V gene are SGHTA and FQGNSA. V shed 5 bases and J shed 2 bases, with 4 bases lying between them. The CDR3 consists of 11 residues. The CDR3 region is CASSPAYEQYF. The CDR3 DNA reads TGTGCCAGCAGCCCCGCCTACGAGCAGTACTTC.

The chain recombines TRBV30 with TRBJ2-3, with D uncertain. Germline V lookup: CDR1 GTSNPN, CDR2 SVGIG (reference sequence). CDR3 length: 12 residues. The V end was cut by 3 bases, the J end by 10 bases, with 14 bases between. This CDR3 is CAWRGTHRAQYF. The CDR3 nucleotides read TGTGCCTGGAGGGGTACCCACCGGGCGCAGTATTTT.

The CDR3 loop reads CASSLTGGLTDTQYF. The CDR3 DNA reads TGTGCCAGCAGCCTTACGGGGGGCCTCACAGATACGCAGTATTTT. The chain combines TRBV9 with TRBJ2-3, with D possibly matching TRBD2 (7 bases). The length of the CDR3 is 15 residues. CDR1 and CDR2 (germline): SGDLS, YYNGEE. V was clipped by 4 bases and J by 2 bases, with 14 bases between them.

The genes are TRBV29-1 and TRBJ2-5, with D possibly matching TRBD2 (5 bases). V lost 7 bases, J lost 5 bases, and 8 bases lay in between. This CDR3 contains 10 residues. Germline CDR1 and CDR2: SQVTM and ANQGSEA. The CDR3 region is CSAGMETQYF. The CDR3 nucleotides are TGCAGCGCGGGGATGGAGACCCAGTACTTC.

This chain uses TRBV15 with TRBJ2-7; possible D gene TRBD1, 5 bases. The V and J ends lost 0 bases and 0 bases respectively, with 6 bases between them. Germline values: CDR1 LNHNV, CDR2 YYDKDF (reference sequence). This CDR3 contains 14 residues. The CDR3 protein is CATSRDRASYEQYF. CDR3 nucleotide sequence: TGTGCCACCAGCAGAGACAGGGCCTCCTACGAGCAGTACTTC.

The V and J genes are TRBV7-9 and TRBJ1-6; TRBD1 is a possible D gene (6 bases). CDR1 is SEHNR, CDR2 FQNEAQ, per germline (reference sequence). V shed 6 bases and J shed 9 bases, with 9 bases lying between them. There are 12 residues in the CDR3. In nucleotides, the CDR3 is TGTGCCAGCAGAACAGGGATTTCACCCCTCCACTTT. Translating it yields CASRTGISPLHF.

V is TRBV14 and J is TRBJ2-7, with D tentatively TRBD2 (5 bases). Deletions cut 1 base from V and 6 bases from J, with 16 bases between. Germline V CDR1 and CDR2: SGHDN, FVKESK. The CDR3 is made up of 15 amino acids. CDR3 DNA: TGTGCCAGCAGCCAAGGTGGTCTGAGGGTCGGCGAGCAGTACTTC. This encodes CASSQGGLRVGEQYF.

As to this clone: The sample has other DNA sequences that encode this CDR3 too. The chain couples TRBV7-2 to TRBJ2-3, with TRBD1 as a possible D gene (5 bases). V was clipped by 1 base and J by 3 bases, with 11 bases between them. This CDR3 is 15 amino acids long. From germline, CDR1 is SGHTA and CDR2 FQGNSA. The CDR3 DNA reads TGTGCCAGCAGCTTAGTGGGGCAGTCTACAGATACGCAGTATTTT. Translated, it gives CASSLVGQSTDTQYF.

CDR3 DNA: TGTGCCACCAGCGGCGGGACAGGAATCTACAATGAGCAGTTCTTC. Residues: CATSGGTGIYNEQFF. V is TRBV15 and J is TRBJ2-1; 8 bases are shared with TRBD1. V lost 5 bases to trimming and J lost 3 bases; unmatched junction nucleotides: 6. Germline V gene sequence: CDR1 LNHNV, CDR2 YYDKDF (reference sequence). This CDR3 spans 15 amino acids. The variable domain in full, with the rest retrieved from reference TRBV15 and TRBJ2-1, is DAMVIQNPRYQVTQFGKPVTLSCSQTLNHNVMYWYQQKSSQAPKLLFHYYDKDFNNEADTPDNFQSRRPNTSFCFLDIRSPGLGDTAMYLCATSGGTGIYNEQFFGPGTRLTVL.

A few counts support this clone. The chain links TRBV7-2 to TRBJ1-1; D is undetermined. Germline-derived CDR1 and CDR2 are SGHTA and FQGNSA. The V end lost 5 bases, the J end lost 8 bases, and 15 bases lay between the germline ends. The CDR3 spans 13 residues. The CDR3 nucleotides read TGTGCCAGCAGCCCCGTCAGGTCGAGGGAAGCTTTCTTT. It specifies CASSPVRSREAFF.

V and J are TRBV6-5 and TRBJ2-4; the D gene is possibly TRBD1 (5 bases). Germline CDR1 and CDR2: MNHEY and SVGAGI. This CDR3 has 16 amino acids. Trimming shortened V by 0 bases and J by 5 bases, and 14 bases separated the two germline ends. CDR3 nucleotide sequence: TGTGCCAGCAGTTACTCGGGCGGTAGGGGTCAAAACATTCAGTACTTC. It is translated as CASSYSGGRGQNIQYF.

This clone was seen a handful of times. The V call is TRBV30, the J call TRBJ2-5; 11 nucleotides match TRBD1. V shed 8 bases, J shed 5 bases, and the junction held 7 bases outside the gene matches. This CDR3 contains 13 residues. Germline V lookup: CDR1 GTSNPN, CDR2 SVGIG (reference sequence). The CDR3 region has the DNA TGTGCCGGGCGAGGGACAGGGGGGGAGACCCAGTACTTC. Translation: CAGRGTGGETQYF.

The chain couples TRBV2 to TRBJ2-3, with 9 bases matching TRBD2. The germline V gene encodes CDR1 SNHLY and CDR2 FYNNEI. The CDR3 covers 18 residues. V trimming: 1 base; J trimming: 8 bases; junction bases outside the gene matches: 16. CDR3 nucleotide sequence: TGTGCCAGCAGTGAAGGGCCCTCTGGCGGGGGGGCGTCAGGTACGCAGTATTTT. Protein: CASSEGPSGGGASGTQYF.

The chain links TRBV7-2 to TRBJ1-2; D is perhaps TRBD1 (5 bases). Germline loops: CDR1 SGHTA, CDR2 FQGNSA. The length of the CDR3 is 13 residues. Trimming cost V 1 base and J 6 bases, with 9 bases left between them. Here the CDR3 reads CASSLGRGDGYTF. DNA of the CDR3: TGTGCCAGCAGCTTAGGGAGAGGGGATGGCTACACCTTC.

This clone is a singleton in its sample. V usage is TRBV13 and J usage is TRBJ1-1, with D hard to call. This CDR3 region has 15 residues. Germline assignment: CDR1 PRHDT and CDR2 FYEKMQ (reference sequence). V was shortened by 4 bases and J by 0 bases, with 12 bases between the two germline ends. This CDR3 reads CASSSLTLLNTEAFF. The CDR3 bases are TGTGCCAGCAGCTCACTAACTCTGTTGAACACTGAAGCTTTCTTT.